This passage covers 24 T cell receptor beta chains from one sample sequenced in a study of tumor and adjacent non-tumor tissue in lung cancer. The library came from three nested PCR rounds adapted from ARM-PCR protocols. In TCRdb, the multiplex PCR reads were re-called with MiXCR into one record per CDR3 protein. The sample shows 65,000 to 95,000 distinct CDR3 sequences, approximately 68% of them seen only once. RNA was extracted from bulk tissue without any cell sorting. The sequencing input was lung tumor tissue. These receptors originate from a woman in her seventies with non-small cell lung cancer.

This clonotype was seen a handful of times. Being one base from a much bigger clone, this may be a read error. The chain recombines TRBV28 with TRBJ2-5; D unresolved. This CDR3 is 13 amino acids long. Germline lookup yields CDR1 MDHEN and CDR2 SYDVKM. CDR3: CANSFWTKETQYF. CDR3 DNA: TGTGCCAACAGTTTCTGGACCAAAGAGACCCAGTACTTC.

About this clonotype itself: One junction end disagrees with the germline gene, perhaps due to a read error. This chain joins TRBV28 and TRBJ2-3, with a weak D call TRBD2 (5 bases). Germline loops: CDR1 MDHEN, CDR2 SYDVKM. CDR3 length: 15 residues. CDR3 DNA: TGTGACAGCAGTTTGCCCTCGGGGTTGACAGATACGCAGTATTTT. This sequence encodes CDSSLPSGLTDTQYF.

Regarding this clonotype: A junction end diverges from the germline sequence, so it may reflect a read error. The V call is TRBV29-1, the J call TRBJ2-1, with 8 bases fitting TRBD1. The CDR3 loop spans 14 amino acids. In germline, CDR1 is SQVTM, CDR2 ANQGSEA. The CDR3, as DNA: TGTAGCACTCCATCCAGGGGGCACAACAATGAGCAGTTCTTC. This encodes CSTPSRGHNNEQFF.

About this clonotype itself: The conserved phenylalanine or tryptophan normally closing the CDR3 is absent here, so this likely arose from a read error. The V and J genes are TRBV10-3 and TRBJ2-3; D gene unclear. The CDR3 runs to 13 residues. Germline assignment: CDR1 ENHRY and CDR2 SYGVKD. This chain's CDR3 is CGISEYSTDTQYL. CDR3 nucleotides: TGTGGCATCAGTGAGTACAGCACAGATACGCAGTATCTT.

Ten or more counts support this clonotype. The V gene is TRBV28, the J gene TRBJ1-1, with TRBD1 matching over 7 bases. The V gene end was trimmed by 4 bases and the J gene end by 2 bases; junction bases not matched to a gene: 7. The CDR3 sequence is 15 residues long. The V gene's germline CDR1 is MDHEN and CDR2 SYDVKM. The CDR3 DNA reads TGTGCCAGCAGTTCTGCCGGGACAGTAAACACTGAAGCTTTCTTT. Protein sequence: CASSSAGTVNTEAFF.

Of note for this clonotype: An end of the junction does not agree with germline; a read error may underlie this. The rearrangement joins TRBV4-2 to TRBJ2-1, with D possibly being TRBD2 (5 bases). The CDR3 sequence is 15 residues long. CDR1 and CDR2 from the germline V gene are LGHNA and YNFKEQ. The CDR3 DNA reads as TGTGACAGCAGACCACCGGGGAGAAGCAGCAGTGAGCAGTTCTTC. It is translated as CDSRPPGRSSSEQFF.

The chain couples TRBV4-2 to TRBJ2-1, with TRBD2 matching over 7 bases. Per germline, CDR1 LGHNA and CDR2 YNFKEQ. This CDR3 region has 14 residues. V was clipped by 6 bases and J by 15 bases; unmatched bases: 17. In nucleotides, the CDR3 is TGTGCCAGCAGTCAATATGGGCTAGCGGTATCCCCGTTCTTC. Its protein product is CASSQYGLAVSPFF.

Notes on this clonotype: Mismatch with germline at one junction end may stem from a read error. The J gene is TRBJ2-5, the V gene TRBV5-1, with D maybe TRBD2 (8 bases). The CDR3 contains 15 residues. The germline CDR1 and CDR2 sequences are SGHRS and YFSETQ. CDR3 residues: CASSLATGGGETQYF. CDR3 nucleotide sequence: TGCGCCAGTAGCTTGGCCACGGGAGGGGGCGAGACACAGTACTTC.

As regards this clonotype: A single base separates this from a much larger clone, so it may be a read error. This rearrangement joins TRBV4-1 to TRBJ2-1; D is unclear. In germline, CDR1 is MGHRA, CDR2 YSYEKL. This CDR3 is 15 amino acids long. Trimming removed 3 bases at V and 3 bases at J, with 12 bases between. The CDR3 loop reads CASSHGFGFYNEQFF. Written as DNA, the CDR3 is TGCGCCAGCAGCCATGGATTCGGTTTCTACAATGAGCAGTTCTTC.

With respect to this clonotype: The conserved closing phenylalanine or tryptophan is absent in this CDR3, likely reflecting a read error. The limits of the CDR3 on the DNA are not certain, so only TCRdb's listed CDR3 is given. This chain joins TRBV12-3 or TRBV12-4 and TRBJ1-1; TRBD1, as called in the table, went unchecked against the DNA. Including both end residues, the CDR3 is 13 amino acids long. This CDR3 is CASRNQGPGEALS.

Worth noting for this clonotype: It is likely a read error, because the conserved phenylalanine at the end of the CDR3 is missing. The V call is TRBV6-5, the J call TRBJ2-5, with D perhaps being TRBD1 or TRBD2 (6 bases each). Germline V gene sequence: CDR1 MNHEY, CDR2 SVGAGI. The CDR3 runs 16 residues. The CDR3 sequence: CASSYSPVEGEETQYS. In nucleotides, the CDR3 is TGTGCTAGCAGTTACTCGCCTGTGGAGGGGGAAGAGACCCAGTACTCC.

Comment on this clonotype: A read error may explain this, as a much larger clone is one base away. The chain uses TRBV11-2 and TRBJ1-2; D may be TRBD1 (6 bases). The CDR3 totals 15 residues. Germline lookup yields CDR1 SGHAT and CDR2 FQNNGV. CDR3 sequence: CARSSYRVANYGYTF. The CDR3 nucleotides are TGTGCCAGGAGCTCCTACAGGGTAGCTAACTATGGCTACACCTTC.

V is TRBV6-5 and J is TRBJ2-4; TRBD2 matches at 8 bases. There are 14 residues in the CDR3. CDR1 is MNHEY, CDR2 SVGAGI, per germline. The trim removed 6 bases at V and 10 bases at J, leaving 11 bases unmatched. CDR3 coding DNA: TGTGCCAGCAGCGCCTGGACTAGCATAAATATTCAGTACTTC. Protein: CASSAWTSINIQYF.

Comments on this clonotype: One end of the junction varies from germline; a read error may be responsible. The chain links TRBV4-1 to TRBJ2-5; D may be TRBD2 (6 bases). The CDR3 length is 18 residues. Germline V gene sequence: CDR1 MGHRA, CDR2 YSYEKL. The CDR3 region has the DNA TGCGCCAGCAGCCAATCCCCAGCGGTGCTGGCGGGATCGGAGACCCATTACTTC. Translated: CASSQSPAVLAGSETHYF.

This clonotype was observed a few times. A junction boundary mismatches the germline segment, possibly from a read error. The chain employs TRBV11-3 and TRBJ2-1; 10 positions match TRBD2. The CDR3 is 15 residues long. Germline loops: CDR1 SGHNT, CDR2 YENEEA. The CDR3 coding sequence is TGTGCCAACAGCTTACGACTAAGCGGGAGGGGTGAGCAGTTCTTC. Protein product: CANSLRLSGRGEQFF. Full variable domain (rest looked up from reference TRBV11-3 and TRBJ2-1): EAGVVQSPRYKIIEKKQPVAFWCNPISGHNTLYWYLQNLGQGPELLIRYENEEAVDDSQLPKDRFSAERLKGVDSTLKIQPAELGDSAVYLCANSLRLSGRGEQFFGPGTRLTVL.

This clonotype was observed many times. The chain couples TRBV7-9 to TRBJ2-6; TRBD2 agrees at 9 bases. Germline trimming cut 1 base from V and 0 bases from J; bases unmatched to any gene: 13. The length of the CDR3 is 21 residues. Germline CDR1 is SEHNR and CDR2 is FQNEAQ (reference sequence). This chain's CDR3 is CASSLVVLREGFSSGANVLTF. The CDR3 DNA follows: TGTGCCAGCAGCTTAGTCGTTCTGCGGGAGGGCTTTAGCTCTGGGGCCAACGTCCTGACTTTC.

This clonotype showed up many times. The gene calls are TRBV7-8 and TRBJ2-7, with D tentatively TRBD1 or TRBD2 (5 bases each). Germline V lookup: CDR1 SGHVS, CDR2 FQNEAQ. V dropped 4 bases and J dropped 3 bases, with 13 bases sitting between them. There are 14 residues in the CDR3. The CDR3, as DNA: TGTGCCAGCAGCTCAACCGGGACCTACTACGAGCAGTACTTC. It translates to CASSSTGTYYEQYF.

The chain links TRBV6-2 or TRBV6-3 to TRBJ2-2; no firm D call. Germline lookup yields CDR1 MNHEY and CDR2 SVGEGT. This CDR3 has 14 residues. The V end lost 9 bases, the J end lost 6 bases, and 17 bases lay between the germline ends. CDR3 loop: CARTITARPGELFF. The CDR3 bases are TGTGCCAGGACCATAACCGCGCGTCCCGGGGAGCTGTTTTTT.

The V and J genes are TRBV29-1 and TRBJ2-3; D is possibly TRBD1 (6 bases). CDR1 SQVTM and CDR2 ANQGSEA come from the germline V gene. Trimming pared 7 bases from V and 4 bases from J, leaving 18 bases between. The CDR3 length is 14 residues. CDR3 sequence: CSAVMSRGADTQYF. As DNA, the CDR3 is TGCAGCGCTGTCATGTCCAGGGGAGCAGATACGCAGTATTTT.

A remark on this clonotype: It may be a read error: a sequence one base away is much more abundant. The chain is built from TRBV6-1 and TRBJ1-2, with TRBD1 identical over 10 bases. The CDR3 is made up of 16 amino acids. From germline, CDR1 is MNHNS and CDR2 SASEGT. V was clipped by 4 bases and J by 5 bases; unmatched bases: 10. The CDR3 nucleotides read TGTGCCAGCAGTGGAGGGCTAGGACAGGGGGGTTATGGCTACACCTTC. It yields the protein CASSGGLGQGGYGYTF.

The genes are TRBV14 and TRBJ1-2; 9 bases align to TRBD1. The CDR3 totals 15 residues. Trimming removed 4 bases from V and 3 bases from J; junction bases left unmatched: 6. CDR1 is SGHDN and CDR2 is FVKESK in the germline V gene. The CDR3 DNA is TGTGCCAGCAGCCTTTCTGGACAGGGGTACTATGGCTACACCTTC. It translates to CASSLSGQGYYGYTF.

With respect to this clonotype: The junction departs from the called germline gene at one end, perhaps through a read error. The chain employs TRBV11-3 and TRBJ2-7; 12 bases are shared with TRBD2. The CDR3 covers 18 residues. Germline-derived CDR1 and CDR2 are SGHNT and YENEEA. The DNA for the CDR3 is TGTGCCAACAGCTTAATCTTGACTAGCGGGAGATTAATATACGAGCAGTACTTC. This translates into CANSLILTSGRLIYEQYF.

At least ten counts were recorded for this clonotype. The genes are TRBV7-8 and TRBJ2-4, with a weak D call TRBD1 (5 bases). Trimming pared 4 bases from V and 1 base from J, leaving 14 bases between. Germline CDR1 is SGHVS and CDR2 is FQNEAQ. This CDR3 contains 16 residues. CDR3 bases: TGTGCCAGCAGCTCACTACTTAGGGGCGCCAAAAACATTCAGTACTTC. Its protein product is CASSSLLRGAKNIQYF.

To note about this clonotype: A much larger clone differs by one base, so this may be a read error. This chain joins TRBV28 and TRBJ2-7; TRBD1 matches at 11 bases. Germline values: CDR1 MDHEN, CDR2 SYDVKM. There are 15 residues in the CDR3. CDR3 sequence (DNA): TGTGCCAGCTGTTTACCAGGACAGGGGGCGAACGAGCAGTACTTC. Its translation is CASCLPGQGANEQYF.